This TCR beta chain appears in the sequencing data of a study of cytomegalovirus exposure and HLA in healthy donors. Turning to the study itself: Researchers found that roughly 80% of a few hundred genotyped donors fell within the Caucasian-associated ancestry cluster. Overall study results and limits: Among TCR beta chains, those listed as cytomegalovirus-associated numbered more than 150. As was reported, the HLA-A and HLA-B alleles of most subjects were accurately predicted from TCR beta sequences. Later on, an analysis tied 15,000 to 20,000 TCR beta sequences to HLA alleles at 0.05 false discovery rate.

As for this clone: Its specificity is not known.

In the PCR, 60 Vbeta and 13 Jbeta primers were used. Method: immunoSEQ multiplex PCR; TCRdb's copy keeps in-frame clones and lacks some. The sample shows about 240,000 clones, 70% to 90% of them seen only once. Sequenced input: PBMCs. The source is a woman in her sixties in good health and CMV-seropositive.

The CDR3 loop is CASSEGDYGEQFF. In nucleotides, the CDR3 is TGCGCCAGCAGTGAAGGGGACTACGGAGAGCAGTTCTTC. V is TRBV10-1 and J is TRBJ2-1; TRBD2 aligns across 7 bases. Losses at the gene ends were 3 bases for V and 10 bases for J; bases not matched to a gene: 6. The CDR3 covers 13 residues. Germline V gene lookup returns CDR1 WNHNN and CDR2 SYGVQD (reference sequence).